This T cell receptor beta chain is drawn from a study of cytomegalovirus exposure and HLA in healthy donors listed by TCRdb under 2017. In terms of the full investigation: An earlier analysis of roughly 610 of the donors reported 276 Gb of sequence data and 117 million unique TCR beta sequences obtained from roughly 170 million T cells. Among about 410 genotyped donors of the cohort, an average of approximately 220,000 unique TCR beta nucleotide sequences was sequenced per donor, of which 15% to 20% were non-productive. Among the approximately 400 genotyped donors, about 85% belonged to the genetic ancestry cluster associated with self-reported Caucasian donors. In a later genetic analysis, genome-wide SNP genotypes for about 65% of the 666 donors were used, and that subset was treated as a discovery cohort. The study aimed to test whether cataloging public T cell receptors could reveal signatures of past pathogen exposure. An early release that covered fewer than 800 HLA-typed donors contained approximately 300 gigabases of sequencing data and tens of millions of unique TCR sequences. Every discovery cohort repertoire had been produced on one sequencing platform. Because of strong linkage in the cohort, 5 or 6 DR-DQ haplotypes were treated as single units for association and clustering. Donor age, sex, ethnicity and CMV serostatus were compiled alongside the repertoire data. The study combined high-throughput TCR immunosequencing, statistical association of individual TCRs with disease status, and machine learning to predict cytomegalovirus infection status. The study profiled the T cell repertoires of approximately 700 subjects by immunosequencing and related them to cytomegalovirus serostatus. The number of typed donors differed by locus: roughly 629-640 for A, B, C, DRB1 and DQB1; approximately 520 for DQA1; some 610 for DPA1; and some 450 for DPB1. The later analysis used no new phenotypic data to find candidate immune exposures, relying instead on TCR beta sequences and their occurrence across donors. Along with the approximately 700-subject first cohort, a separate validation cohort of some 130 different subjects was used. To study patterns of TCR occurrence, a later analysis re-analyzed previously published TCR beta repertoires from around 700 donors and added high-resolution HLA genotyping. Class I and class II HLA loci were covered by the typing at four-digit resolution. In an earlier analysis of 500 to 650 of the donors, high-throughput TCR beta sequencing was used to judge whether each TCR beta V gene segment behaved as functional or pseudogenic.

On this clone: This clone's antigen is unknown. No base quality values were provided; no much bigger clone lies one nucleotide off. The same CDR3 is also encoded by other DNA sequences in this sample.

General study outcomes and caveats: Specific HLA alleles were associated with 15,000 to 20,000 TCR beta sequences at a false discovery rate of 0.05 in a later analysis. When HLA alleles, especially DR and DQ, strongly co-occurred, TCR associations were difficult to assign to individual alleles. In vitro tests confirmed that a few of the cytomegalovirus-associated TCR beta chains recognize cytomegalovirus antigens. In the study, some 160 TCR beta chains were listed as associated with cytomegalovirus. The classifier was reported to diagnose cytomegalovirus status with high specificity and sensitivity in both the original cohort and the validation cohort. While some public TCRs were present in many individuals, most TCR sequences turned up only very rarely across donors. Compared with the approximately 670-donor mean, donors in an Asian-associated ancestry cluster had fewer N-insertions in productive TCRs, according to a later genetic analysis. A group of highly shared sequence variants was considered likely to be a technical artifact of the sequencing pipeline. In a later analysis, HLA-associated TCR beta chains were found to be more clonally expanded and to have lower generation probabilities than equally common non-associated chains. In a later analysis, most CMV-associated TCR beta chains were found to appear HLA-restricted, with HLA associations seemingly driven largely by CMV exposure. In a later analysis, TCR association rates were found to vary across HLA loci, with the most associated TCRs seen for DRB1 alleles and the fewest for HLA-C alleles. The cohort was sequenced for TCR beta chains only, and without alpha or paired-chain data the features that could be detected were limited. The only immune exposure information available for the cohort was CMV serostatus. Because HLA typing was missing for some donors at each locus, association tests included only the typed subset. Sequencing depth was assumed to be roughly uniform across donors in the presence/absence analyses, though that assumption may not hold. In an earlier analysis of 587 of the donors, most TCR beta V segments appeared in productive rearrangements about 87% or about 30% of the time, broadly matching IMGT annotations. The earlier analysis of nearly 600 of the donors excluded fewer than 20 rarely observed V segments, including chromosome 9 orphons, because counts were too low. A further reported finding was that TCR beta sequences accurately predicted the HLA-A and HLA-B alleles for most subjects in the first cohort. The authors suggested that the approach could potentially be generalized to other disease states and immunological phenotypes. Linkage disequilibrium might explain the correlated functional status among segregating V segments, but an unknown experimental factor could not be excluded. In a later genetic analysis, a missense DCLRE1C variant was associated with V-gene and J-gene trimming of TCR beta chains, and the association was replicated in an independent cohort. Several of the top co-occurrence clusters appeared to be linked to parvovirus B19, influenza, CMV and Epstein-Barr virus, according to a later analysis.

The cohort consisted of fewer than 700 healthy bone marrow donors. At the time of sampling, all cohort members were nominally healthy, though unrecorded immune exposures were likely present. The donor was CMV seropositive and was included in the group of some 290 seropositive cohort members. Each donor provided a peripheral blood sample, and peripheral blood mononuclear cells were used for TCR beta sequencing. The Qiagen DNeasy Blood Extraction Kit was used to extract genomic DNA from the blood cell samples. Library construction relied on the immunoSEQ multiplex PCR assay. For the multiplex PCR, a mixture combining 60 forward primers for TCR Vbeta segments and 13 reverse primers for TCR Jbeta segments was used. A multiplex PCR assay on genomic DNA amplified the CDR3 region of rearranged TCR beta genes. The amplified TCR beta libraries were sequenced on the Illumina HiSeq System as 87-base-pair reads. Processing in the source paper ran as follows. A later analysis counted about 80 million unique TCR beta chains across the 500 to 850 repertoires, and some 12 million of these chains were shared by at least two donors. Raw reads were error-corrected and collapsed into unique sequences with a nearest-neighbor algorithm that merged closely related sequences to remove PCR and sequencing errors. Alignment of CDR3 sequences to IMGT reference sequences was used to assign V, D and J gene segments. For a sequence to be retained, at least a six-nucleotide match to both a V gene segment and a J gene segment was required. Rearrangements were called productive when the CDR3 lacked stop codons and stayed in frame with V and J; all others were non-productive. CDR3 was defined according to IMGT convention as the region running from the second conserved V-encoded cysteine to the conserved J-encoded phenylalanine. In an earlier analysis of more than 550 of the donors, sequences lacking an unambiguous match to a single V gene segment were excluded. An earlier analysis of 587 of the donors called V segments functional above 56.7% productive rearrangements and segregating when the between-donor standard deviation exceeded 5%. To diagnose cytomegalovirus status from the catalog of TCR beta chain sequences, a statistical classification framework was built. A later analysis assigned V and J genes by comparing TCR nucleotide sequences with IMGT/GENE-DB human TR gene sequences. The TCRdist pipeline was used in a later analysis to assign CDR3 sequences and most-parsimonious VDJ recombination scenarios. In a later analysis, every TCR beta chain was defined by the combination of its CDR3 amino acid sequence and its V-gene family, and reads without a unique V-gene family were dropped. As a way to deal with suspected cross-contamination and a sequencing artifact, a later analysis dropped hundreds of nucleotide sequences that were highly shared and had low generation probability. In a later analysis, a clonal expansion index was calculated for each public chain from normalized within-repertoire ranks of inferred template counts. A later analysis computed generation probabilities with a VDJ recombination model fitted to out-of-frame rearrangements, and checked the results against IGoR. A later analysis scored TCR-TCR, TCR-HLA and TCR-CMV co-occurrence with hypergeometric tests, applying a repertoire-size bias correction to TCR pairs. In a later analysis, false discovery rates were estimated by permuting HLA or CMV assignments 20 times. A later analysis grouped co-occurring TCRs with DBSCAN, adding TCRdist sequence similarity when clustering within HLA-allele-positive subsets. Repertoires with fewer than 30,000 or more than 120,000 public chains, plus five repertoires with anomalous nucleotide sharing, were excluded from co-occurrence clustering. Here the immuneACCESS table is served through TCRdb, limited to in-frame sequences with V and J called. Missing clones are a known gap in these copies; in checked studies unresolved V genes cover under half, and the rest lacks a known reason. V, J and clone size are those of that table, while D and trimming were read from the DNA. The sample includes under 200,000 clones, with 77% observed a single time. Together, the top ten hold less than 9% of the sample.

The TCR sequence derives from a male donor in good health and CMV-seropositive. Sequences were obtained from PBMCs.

The CDR3 region has the sequence CASSFDRPKNTEAFF. The DNA reads TGCGCCAGCAGCTTCGACAGGCCGAAGAACACTGAAGCTTTCTTT. The chain couples TRBV5-1 to TRBJ1-1; TRBD1 is a weak D gene call, 6 bases matching. V is clipped by 2 bases and J by 1 base, and the sequence between their germline boundaries is 12 bases long. Per the germline V gene, SGHRS is the CDR1 and YFSETQ is the CDR2. The CDR3 contains 15 residues, cysteine and phenylalanine counted. Just CDR3 DNA is preserved here, 45 bases in frame from base 1.